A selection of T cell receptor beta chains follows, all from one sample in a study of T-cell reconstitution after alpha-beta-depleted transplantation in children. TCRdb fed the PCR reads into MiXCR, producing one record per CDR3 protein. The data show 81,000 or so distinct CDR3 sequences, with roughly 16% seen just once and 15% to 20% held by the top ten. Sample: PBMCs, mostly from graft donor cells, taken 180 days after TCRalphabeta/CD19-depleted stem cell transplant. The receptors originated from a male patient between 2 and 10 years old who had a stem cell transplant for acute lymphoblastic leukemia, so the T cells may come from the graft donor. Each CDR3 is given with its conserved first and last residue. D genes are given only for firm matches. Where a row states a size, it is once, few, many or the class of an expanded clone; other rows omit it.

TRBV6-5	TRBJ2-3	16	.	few	TGTGCCAGCAGTTACTCGCTGCAGGGATACACAGATACGCAGTATTTT	CASSYSLQGYTDTQYF
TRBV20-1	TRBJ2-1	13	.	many	TGCAGTGCTAGCGGGCCCACCTACAATGAGCAGTTCTTC	CSASGPTYNEQFF
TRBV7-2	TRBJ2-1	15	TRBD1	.	TGTGCCAGCAGCCGGGACAGGGGGCGGAACAATGAGCAGTTCTTC	CASSRDRGRNNEQFF
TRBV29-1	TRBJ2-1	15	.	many	TGCAGCGTTGAAGATAAGGCAGGGAGGTTGGTTGAGCAGTTCTTC	CSVEDKAGRLVEQFF
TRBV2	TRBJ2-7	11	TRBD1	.	TGTGCCAGAGGGACAGGGGGCGAGCAGTACTTC	CARGTGGEQYF
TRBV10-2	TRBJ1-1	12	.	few	TGCGCCAGCAGTGAGTCCCACCTTGAAGCTTTCTTT	CASSESHLEAFF
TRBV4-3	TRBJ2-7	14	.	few	TGCGCCAGCAGCCCAGCTTCTACAGGCTACGAGCAGTACTTC	CASSPASTGYEQYF
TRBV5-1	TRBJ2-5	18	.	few	TGCGCCAGCAGCTACGGACTAAACGCCGCAAGACTCCAAAAGATCCAGTACTTC	CASSYGLNAARLQKIQYF
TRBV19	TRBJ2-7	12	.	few	TGTGCCAGTAGTACGTCCGGCTACGAGCAGTACTTC	CASSTSGYEQYF
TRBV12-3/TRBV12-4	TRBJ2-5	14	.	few	TGTGCCAGCAACCCGGGGGGCAGGGGGGAGACCCAGTACTTC	CASNPGGRGETQYF
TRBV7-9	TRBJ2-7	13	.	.	TGTGCCAGCAGCGTACGGGTCTTCTACGAGCAGTACTTC	CASSVRVFYEQYF
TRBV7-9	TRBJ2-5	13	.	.	TGTGCCAGCAGCTTATCCGTACAAGAGACCCAGTACTTC	CASSLSVQETQYF
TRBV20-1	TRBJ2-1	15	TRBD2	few	TGCAGTGCCAACCCCGGGACTAGCGGATTCAATGAGCAGTTCTTC	CSANPGTSGFNEQFF
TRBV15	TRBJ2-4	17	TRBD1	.	TGTGCCACCAGCAGCTACCCCGGGACAGGATCCAAAAACATTCAGTACTTC	CATSSYPGTGSKNIQYF
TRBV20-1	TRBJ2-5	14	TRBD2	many	TGCAGTGCTCACCCAGCGGGGGGGCAAGAGACCCAGTACTTC	CSAHPAGGQETQYF
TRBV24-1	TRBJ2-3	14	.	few	TGTGCCACCAGTGATTCACTGGGGGCGGATACGCAGTATTTT	CATSDSLGADTQYF
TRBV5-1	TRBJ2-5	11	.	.	TGCGCCAGCAGCTTCCAGGAGACCCAGTACTTC	CASSFQETQYF
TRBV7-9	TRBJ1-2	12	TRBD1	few	TGTGCCAGCAGGGAGGGGGCGAGAGGCTACACCTTC	CASREGARGYTF
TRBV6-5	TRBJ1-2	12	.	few	TGTGCCAGCAGTTACAAGGGAGGCGGCTACACCTTC	CASSYKGGGYTF
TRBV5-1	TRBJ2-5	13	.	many	TGCGCCAGCAGCTTGGTACAGGGAGAGACCCAGTACTTC	CASSLVQGETQYF
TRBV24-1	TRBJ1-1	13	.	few	TGTGCCACCAGTGATCTCCAAGGGGGTGAAGCTTTCTTT	CATSDLQGGEAFF
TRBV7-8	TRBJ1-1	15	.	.	TGTGCCAGCAGCCTCGGTTCCGGGGCGGGCACTGAAGCTTTCTTT	CASSLGSGAGTEAFF
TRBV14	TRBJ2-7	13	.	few	TGTGCCAGCAGCTCGGACTGGTCCTACGAGCAGTACTTC	CASSSDWSYEQYF
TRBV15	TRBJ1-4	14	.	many	TGTGCCACCAGCAGCCTCAGCAGAAATGAAAAACTGTTTTTT	CATSSLSRNEKLFF
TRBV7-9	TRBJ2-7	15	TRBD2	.	TGTGCCAGCAGATCCCCGGGACTAGCGGATTGGGAGCAGTACTTC	CASRSPGLADWEQYF
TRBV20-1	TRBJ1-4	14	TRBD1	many	TGCAGTGCTAGAGAAGGGACAGCGTCTGAAAAACTGTTTTTT	CSAREGTASEKLFF
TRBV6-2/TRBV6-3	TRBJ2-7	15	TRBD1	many	TGTGCCAGCAGTACACCCGGGACAGCGGACAACGAGCAGTACTTC	CASSTPGTADNEQYF
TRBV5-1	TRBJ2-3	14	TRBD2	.	TGCGCCAGCAGCCCGGGGGGACCCACAGATACGCAGTATTTT	CASSPGGPTDTQYF
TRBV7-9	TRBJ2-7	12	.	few	TGTGCCAGCAGCTTACTTCGCCACGAGCAGTACTTC	CASSLLRHEQYF
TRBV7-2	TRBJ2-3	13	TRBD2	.	TGTGCCAGCCTAGCGGGGGTCCCAGATACGCAGTATTTT	CASLAGVPDTQYF
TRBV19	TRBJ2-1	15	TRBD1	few	TGTGCCAGTAGTACCCAGGACAGGGCCGGCAATGAGCAGTTCTTC	CASSTQDRAGNEQFF
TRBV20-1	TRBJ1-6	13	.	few	TGCAGTGCGAGGGGGTCCTATAATTCACCCCTCCACTTT	CSARGSYNSPLHF
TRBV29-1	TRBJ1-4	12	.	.	TGCAGCCAACCCCCTCGAGGTGAAAAACTGTTTTTT	CSQPPRGEKLFF
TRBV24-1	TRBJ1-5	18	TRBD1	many	TGTGCCACCAGTCCTGCCGGGACAGGGAGAGGTAGCAATCAGCCCCAGCATTTT	CATSPAGTGRGSNQPQHF
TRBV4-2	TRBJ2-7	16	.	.	TGTGCCAGCAGCCAAGAAGTGGGTGGGGACCTCTACGAGCAGTACTTC	CASSQEVGGDLYEQYF
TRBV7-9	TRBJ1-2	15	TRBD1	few	TGTGCCAGCAGCGTGACAGGGGCCTCCAACTATGGCTACACCTTC	CASSVTGASNYGYTF
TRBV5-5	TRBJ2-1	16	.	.	TGTGCCAGCAGCCCCGTCTTCCAGGCGTCCTACAATGAGCAGTTCTTC	CASSPVFQASYNEQFF
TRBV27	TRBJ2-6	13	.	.	TGTGCCAGCACCGACTCTGGGGCCAACGTCCTGACTTTC	CASTDSGANVLTF
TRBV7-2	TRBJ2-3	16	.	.	TGTGCCAGCAGCTTCAGGGGCGGGGGTAGCACAGATACGCAGTATTTT	CASSFRGGGSTDTQYF
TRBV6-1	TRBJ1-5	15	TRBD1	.	TGTGCCAGCAGCCTGACAGGGGCGGATAATCAGCCCCAGCATTTT	CASSLTGADNQPQHF
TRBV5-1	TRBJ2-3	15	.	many	TGCGCCAGCAGCTTTGTCGGGGCAAGCACAGATACGCAGTATTTT	CASSFVGASTDTQYF
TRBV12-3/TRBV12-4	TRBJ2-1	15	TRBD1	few	TGTGCCAGCAGTCGCGGACAGGGGACCTACAATGAGCAGTTCTTC	CASSRGQGTYNEQFF